What follows are 27 T cell receptor beta chains derived from one specimen sequenced in a study of T cell changes during pregnancy in multiple sclerosis. TCRdb's copy holds only in-frame clones and misses some; the assay was immunoSEQ multiplex PCR. The sample gives about 45,000 clones, 85% to 90% of which show up once; 0.58% is in the top ten. Sequencing was performed on CD4+ T cells from peripheral blood mononuclear cells, taken in the first trimester of pregnancy. These receptors were taken from a female donor with multiple sclerosis, enrolled in a pregnancy study.

This clone was found once. This chain joins TRBV5-5 and TRBJ2-1, with 10 bases that match TRBD2. This CDR3 is built from 15 residues. The V gene's germline CDR1 is SGHKS and CDR2 YYEKEE (reference sequence). The V segment lost 2 bases and the J segment 5 bases; nucleotides outside the gene matches: 4. The CDR3, as DNA: TGTGCCAGCAGCTTAGCGGGAGGGGGCAACAATGAGCAGTTCTTC. Translating it yields CASSLAGGGNNEQFF.

The chain links TRBV18 to TRBJ1-1, with 8 bases lining up with TRBD1. The V gene's germline CDR1 is KGHSH and CDR2 LQKENI. This CDR3 region has 15 residues. Germline trimming cut 5 bases from V and 2 bases from J; bases unmatched to any gene: 7. Here the CDR3 DNA reads TGTGCCAGCTCAAGCGGACAGGGTGGAAACACTGAAGCTTTCTTT. Encoded protein: CASSSGQGGNTEAFF. The full variable domain, in which reference TRBV18 and TRBJ1-1 provide the parts outside the CDR3, is NAGVMQNPRHLVRRRGQEARLRCSPMKGHSHVYWYRQLPEEGLKFMVYLQKENIIDESGMPKERFSAEFPKEGPSILRIQQVVRGDSAAYFCASSSGQGGNTEAFFGQGTRLTVV.

The J gene is TRBJ1-1, the V gene TRBV4-2; D might be TRBD1 (5 bases). Trimming took 0 bases from V and 2 from J, leaving 10 bases between them. Germline CDR1 and CDR2: LGHNA and YNFKEQ. This CDR3 is 15 amino acids long. This CDR3 reads CASSQEGQGNTEAFF. In DNA form, the CDR3 reads TGTGCCAGCAGCCAAGAAGGACAAGGTAACACTGAAGCTTTCTTT.

V gene TRBV4-3 combines with J gene TRBJ2-7; 10 bases are a match to TRBD2. V gave up 0 bases and J gave up 1 base; unmatched junction bases: 12. The CDR3 runs to 19 residues. Germline-derived CDR1 and CDR2 are LGHNA and YSLEER. CDR3 nucleotides: TGCGCCAGCAGCCAAGATCTGGCAGCTAGCGGGAGCCGGTCCTACGAGCAGTACTTC. It specifies CASSQDLAASGSRSYEQYF.

J is TRBJ2-1 and V is TRBV7-9; 7 positions agree with TRBD2. With 3 bases clipped from V and 7 bases from J, the junction kept 15 bases outside the gene matches. The CDR3 is 17 amino acids. Looked up from germline, CDR1 is SEHNR and CDR2 is FQNEAQ (reference sequence). This chain's CDR3 is CASSFSLMRELYNEQFF. The DNA for the CDR3 is TGTGCCAGCAGCTTCTCGTTGATGCGGGAGTTATATAATGAGCAGTTCTTC.

The gene calls are TRBV19 and TRBJ2-2; no clear D. Trimming pared 6 bases from V and 1 base from J, leaving 12 bases between. The CDR3 sequence is 15 residues long. The V gene's germline CDR1 is LNHDA and CDR2 SQIVND (reference sequence). The CDR3 nucleotides are TGTGCCAGTAGGTCCTCAGGTCGGAACACCGGGGAGCTGTTTTTT. It translates to CASRSSGRNTGELFF.

Relative to its sample, this clone is medium-sized. This chain links TRBV11-2 with TRBJ2-1; the D gene is possibly TRBD2 (6 bases). Germline CDR1 reads SGHAT; CDR2 reads FQNNGV. V was pared by 6 bases and J by 0 bases, with 15 bases between. The CDR3 runs 16 residues. In DNA, the CDR3 is TGTGCCAGCAGATCTGCCGGGACTGCCTCCTACAATGAGCAGTTCTTC. Amino acids: CASRSAGTASYNEQFF. Variable domain in full (rest from reference TRBV11-2 and TRBJ2-1): EAGVAQSPRYKIIEKRQSVAFWCNPISGHATLYWYQQILGQGPKLLIQFQNNGVVDDSQLPKDRFSAERLKGVDSTLKIQPAKLEDSAVYLCASRSAGTASYNEQFFGPGTRLTVL.

This sequence joins TRBV19 and TRBJ2-3, with 14 positions matching TRBD2. J lost 4 bases, V lost 5 bases, and 14 bases had no gene match. Germline CDR1 LNHDA, CDR2 SQIVND (reference sequence). The CDR3 is 19 amino acids. DNA for the CDR3: TGTGCCAGTAGTGGTCGGGGGACTAGCGGGAGATGGTCCCCAGATACGCAGTATTTT. Amino acids: CASSGRGTSGRWSPDTQYF.

The count of this clone is one. V usage is TRBV21-1 and J usage is TRBJ1-1; the D call of TRBD1 is as the table states it, not checked on the DNA. TRBV21-1 counts as a pseudogene. The CDR3 contains 16 residues. The CDR3 protein is CASSKDGGQGATEAFF. CDR3 in DNA: TGTGCCAGCAGCAAAGACGGTGGACAGGGGGCGACTGAAGCTTTCTTT.

The chain is built from TRBV5-1 and TRBJ2-2, with D possibly being TRBD2 (5 bases). This CDR3 spans 13 amino acids. Trimming pared 3 bases from V and 6 bases from J, leaving 9 bases between. Germline lookup yields CDR1 SGHRS and CDR2 YFSETQ. The CDR3 region has the DNA TGCGCCAGCAGCTCCCTCGGGGCCGGGGAGCTGTTTTTT. Protein sequence: CASSSLGAGELFF.

The chain links TRBV5-1 to TRBJ2-3; 8 bases agree with TRBD2. The CDR3 extends over 15 amino acids. Germline V gene data show CDR1 as SGHRS and CDR2 as YFSETQ. Trimming took 4 bases from V and 1 from J; bases not matched to a gene: 5. The chain's CDR3 is CASSRSGRGTDTQYF. The CDR3 DNA sequence: TGCGCCAGCAGCAGAAGCGGGAGAGGCACAGATACGCAGTATTTT.

The chain combines TRBV25-1 with TRBJ2-3, with a tentative D call TRBD2 (5 bases). V was pared by 5 bases and J by 2 bases, with 11 bases between. The V gene's germline CDR1 is MGHDK and CDR2 SYGVNS. The CDR3 consists of 14 residues. As DNA, the CDR3 is TGTGCCAGCAGTCGTGGACTTGACACAGATACGCAGTATTTT. Its protein is CASSRGLDTDTQYF.

In its sample, this clone ranks as medium-sized. The J gene is TRBJ2-7, the V gene TRBV2, with TRBD1 as a possible D gene (6 bases). The CDR3 covers 14 residues. Germline V lookup: CDR1 SNHLY, CDR2 FYNNEI. The V end was cut by 6 bases, the J end by 5 bases, with 17 bases between. In DNA form, the CDR3 reads TGTGCCAGCAGCCGATTAAATGGGGGCGACGAGCAGTACTTC. Translated: CASSRLNGGDEQYF.

V and J are TRBV7-9 and TRBJ1-3; D ambiguous. V dropped 5 bases and J dropped 4 bases, with 15 bases sitting between them. Germline loops: CDR1 SEHNR, CDR2 FQNEAQ (reference sequence). This CDR3 spans 15 amino acids. The DNA of the CDR3 is TGTGCCAGCAGCCCGACTAGGACGAGGGGAAACACCATATATTTT. Its translation is CASSPTRTRGNTIYF.

This clone ranks as medium-sized. This sequence joins TRBV4-3 and TRBJ1-4, with 7 nucleotides matching TRBD1. Trimming cost V 4 bases and J 5 bases; bases outside gene matches: 7. This CDR3 comprises 15 residues. Germline CDR1 LGHNA, CDR2 YSLEER. The CDR3 DNA reads TGCGCCAGCAGCCTTCAGACAGGGAGGAATGAAAAACTGTTTTTT. It yields the protein CASSLQTGRNEKLFF.

This clone was seen just once. This chain uses TRBV2 with TRBJ1-5; no firm D call. Germline assignment: CDR1 SNHLY and CDR2 FYNNEI. Trimming removed 6 bases from V and 3 bases from J, with 15 bases in between. The CDR3 consists of 15 residues. This CDR3 is CASRDGRGSNQPQHF. The CDR3 DNA follows: TGTGCCAGCAGGGACGGTAGAGGGTCCAATCAGCCCCAGCATTTT.

Concerning this clone: One junction end does not reproduce the germline sequence, and a read error may be involved. V is TRBV5-1 and J is TRBJ2-1; 10 bases align to TRBD2. The CDR3 is made up of 15 amino acids. Germline CDR1 is SGHRS and CDR2 is YFSETQ. This CDR3 reads CVSSLRTSGDNEQFF. CDR3 bases: TGCGTCAGCAGCCTGAGGACTAGCGGTGACAATGAGCAGTTCTTC.

The chain carries TRBV18 and TRBJ1-3; no firm D call. Germline-derived CDR1 and CDR2 are KGHSH and LQKENI. The CDR3 is 15 amino acids. Trimming took off 2 bases at V and 0 bases at J, with 8 bases between the two ends. The CDR3 here is CASSPEGNSGNTIYF. The CDR3 bases are TGTGCCAGCTCACCAGAGGGTAACTCTGGAAACACCATATATTTT.

This clone was found once. The CDR3 loop reads CASSSDRTGVNQPQHF. The DNA of the CDR3 is TGTGCCAGCAGCTCTGACCGGACAGGGGTCAATCAGCCCCAGCATTTT. J is TRBJ1-5 and V is TRBV2, with 9 bases aligning to TRBD1. CDR3 size: 16 residues. The junction had 9 bases not matched to a gene; V was cut back by 6 bases and J by 3 bases. The germline CDR1 and CDR2 sequences are SNHLY and FYNNEI. Together with reference TRBV2 and TRBJ1-5, the CDR3 gives the full variable domain: EPEVTQTPSHQVTQMGQEVILRCVPISNHLYFYWYRQILGQKVEFLVSFYNNEISEKSEIFDDQFSVERPDGSNFTLKIRSTKLEDSAMYFCASSSDRTGVNQPQHFGDGTRLSIL.

The chain joins TRBV19 to TRBJ1-5, with 9 positions matching TRBD1. Germline CDR1 reads LNHDA; CDR2 reads SQIVND (reference sequence). Trimming removed 5 bases from V and 2 bases from J; junction bases left unmatched: 4. This CDR3 has 15 residues. The CDR3 protein is CASSVDRGRNQPQHF. The CDR3 nucleotides are TGTGCCAGTAGTGTGGACAGGGGTCGCAATCAGCCCCAGCATTTT. Full variable domain (outside the CDR3, taken from reference TRBV19 and TRBJ1-5): DGGITQSPKYLFRKEGQNVTLSCEQNLNHDAMYWYRQDPGQGLRLIYYSQIVNDFQKGDIAEGYSVSREKKESFPLTVTSAQKNPTAFYLCASSVDRGRNQPQHFGDGTRLSIL.

The gene calls are TRBV5-1 and TRBJ1-3; the match to TRBD1 covers 8 bases. CDR1 and CDR2 from the germline V gene are SGHRS and YFSETQ. The CDR3 is 18 amino acids. V lost 4 bases, J lost 2 bases, and 14 bases stayed unmatched. The CDR3 spells CASSLGTGPLLPGNTIYF. The CDR3 bases are TGCGCCAGCAGCCTCGGGACAGGCCCCTTACTGCCTGGAAACACCATATATTTT.

The chain employs TRBV27 and TRBJ2-7; 7 nucleotides align to TRBD1. The CDR3 loop spans 15 amino acids. V lost 2 bases and J lost 2; bases outside the gene matches: 6. Germline CDR1 and CDR2: MNHEY and SMNVEV (reference sequence). CDR3: CASSLRTGNTYEQYF. In nucleotides, the CDR3 is TGTGCCAGCAGTTTACGGACAGGCAATACCTACGAGCAGTACTTC.

V is TRBV18 and J is TRBJ1-5; TRBD1 agrees at 7 bases. This CDR3 has 18 amino acids. With 1 base clipped from V and 0 bases from J, the junction kept 9 bases outside the gene matches. Germline lookup yields CDR1 KGHSH and CDR2 LQKENI. Here the CDR3 reads CASSPQRQGIYSNQPQHF. CDR3 DNA sequence: TGTGCCAGCTCACCACAGCGACAGGGAATATATAGCAATCAGCCCCAGCATTTT.

This clone was detected only once. The chain couples TRBV6-5 to TRBJ1-1; 7 bases fit TRBD1. The CDR3 is made up of 11 amino acids. V lost 9 bases to trimming and J lost 6 bases; unmatched junction nucleotides: 4. The germline gives CDR1 MNHEY, CDR2 SVGAGI. In DNA form, the CDR3 reads TGTGCCAGTTCTACAGGGGCTGAAGCTTTCTTT. This translates into CASSTGAEAFF.

The rearrangement joins TRBV5-6 to TRBJ2-7; 11 bases map to TRBD2. The germline V gene has CDR1 SGHDT and CDR2 YYEEEE. The CDR3 consists of 15 residues. V dropped 0 bases and J dropped 6; count of bases not matched to a gene: 5. CDR3 DNA: TGTGCCAGCAGCTTGGCAACTAGCGGGAGTCTCGAGCAGTACTTC. Translating gives CASSLATSGSLEQYF.

This clone was counted a single time. The rearrangement links TRBV4-2 to TRBJ2-5, with 7 bases lining up with TRBD1. The junction had 6 bases not matched to a gene; V was cut back by 0 bases and J by 11 bases. Germline V gene lookup returns CDR1 LGHNA and CDR2 YNFKEQ. The CDR3 is 13 amino acids. CDR3 coding DNA: TGTGCCAGCAGCCAAGATAAGGGGGCAGAGCAGTACTTC. Protein: CASSQDKGAEQYF.

This clone was recorded once. This chain links TRBV30 with TRBJ2-3; TRBD1 matches at 9 bases. The V and J ends lost 3 bases and 5 bases, in that order; junction bases with no gene match: 6. This CDR3 comprises 14 residues. Germline CDR1 GTSNPN, CDR2 SVGIG (reference sequence). The CDR3 coding sequence is TGTGCCTGGAGCAACAGGGGGCACGGAGATACGCAGTATTTT. Amino acids: CAWSNRGHGDTQYF. The entire variable domain, with the rest obtained from reference TRBV30 and TRBJ2-3, is as follows: SQTIHQWPATLVQPVGSPLSLECTVEGTSNPNLYWYRQAAGRGLQLLFYSVGIGQISSEVPQNLSASRPQDRQFILSSKKLLLSDSGFYLCAWSNRGHGDTQYFGPGTRLTVL.